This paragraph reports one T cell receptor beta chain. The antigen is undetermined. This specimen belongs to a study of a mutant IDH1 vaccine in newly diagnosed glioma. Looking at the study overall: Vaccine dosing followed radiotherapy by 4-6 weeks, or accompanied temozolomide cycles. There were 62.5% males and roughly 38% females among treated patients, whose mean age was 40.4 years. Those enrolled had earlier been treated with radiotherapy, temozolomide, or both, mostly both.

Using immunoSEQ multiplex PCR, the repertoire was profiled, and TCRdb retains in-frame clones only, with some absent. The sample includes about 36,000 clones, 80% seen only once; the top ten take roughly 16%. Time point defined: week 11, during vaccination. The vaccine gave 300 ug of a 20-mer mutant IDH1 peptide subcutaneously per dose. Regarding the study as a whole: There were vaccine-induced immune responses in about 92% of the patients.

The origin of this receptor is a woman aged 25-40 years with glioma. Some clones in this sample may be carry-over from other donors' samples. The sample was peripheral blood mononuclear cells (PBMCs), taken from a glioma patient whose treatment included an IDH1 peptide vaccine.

Here the CDR3 DNA reads TGTGCCAGTAGTATAGCGACTCTCGCGGATACGCAGTATTTT. Its translation is CASSIATLADTQYF. The chain joins TRBV19 to TRBJ2-3, with D unresolved. Germline CDR1 LNHDA, CDR2 SQIVND (reference sequence). The V end lost 1 base, the J end lost 6 bases, and 11 bases lay between the germline ends. CDR3 length: 14 amino acids.